These T cell receptor beta chains were read from a single sample in a study of follicular helper T cells after annual influenza vaccination. Using immunoSEQ multiplex PCR, the repertoire was profiled, and TCRdb retains in-frame clones only, with some absent. The sample holds over 14,000 clones, roughly 84% seen once. The specimen was CXCR5+ CD38- circulating T follicular helper cells from blood, collected 7 days after influenza vaccination. These receptors originate from an adult who received the influenza vaccine. Each CDR3 is given with its conserved first and last residue. A D gene is named only where the DNA matches it firmly. Size is omitted from some rows. Given values are once, few, many or a class for expanded clones.

d_gene	abundance	v_gene	j_gene	CDR3aa	CDR3nt
.	.	TRBV28	TRBJ1-5	CASSRGSNQPQHF	TGTGCCAGCAGTAGAGGTAGCAATCAGCCCCAGCATTTT
TRBD1	once	TRBV6-5	TRBJ1-2	CASSGYRGSGYTF	TGTGCCAGCAGTGGATACAGGGGTAGTGGCTACACCTTC
.	.	TRBV14	TRBJ1-2	CASSPRGRDGYTF	TGTGCCAGCAGCCCCCGGGGGAGGGATGGCTACACCTTC
.	.	TRBV28	TRBJ2-5	CASSTTSSQETQYF	TGTGCCAGCAGCACCACTAGTTCGCAAGAGACCCAGTACTTC
TRBD1	few	TRBV7-9	TRBJ1-4	CASTPQGGGGEKLFF	TGTGCCAGCACCCCCCAGGGGGGTGGGGGAGAAAAACTGTTTTTT
.	.	TRBV27	TRBJ1-5	CASSLSPPGEARNQPQHF	TGTGCCAGCAGTTTATCGCCCCCTGGCGAGGCCCGCAATCAGCCCCAGCATTTT
TRBD1	.	TRBV5-6	TRBJ1-6	CASSLPGTGHSPLHF	TGTGCCAGCAGCTTGCCCGGGACAGGACATTCACCCCTCCACTTT
.	few	TRBV5-1	TRBJ2-5	CASSSLAQETQYF	TGCGCCAGCTCCTCACTAGCACAAGAGACCCAGTACTTC
.	once	TRBV27	TRBJ2-3	CASHPGIALGTDTQYF	TGTGCCAGCCACCCCGGGATAGCTTTGGGCACAGATACGCAGTATTTT
.	.	TRBV7-6	TRBJ1-4	CASSLGRTVVNEKLFF	TGTGCCAGCAGCTTAGGTCGGACAGTAGTGAATGAAAAACTGTTTTTT
TRBD1	once	TRBV28	TRBJ1-6	CASSLGDRGNSPLHF	TGTGCCAGCAGTTTAGGGGACAGGGGTAATTCACCCCTCCACTTT
.	.	TRBV6-5	TRBJ1-6	CASSTGGSPLHF	TGTGCCAGCTCTACGGGGGGATCACCCCTCCACTTT
TRBD1	.	TRBV27	TRBJ2-6	CASSLWGQVSRSPGANVLTF	TGTGCCAGCAGTTTATGGGGACAGGTGTCACGGTCTCCTGGGGCCAACGTCCTGACTTTC
.	.	TRBV7-7	TRBJ1-6	CASSLTVNSPLHF	TGTGCTAGCAGCTTGACAGTAAATTCACCCCTCCACTTT
.	.	TRBV27	TRBJ2-1	CAPRRQEDEQFF	TGTGCCCCCCGCCGACAGGAGGATGAGCAGTTCTTC
.	.	TRBV25-1	TRBJ2-5	CASSEAGVPGSETQYF	TGTGCCAGCAGTGAAGCTGGGGTCCCGGGGTCAGAGACCCAGTACTTC
TRBD2	.	TRBV18	TRBJ2-1	CASSSTSGGKYNEQFF	TGTGCCAGCTCATCGACGAGCGGGGGTAAATACAATGAGCAGTTCTTC
.	once	TRBV6-1	TRBJ1-5	CASSEARGAGRQPQHF	TGTGCCAGCAGTGAAGCACGGGGGGCTGGAAGGCAGCCCCAGCATTTT
TRBD1	once	TRBV27	TRBJ1-5	CASSRGGAGQPQHF	TGTGCCAGCAGTAGAGGGGGCGCGGGTCAGCCCCAGCATTTT
TRBD1	.	TRBV29-1	TRBJ1-2	CSVGGQNYGYTF	TGCAGCGTCGGGGGACAGAACTATGGCTACACCTTC
.	.	TRBV4-2	TRBJ1-1	CASSQEYSMNTEAFF	TGTGCCAGCAGCCAAGAATACAGCATGAACACTGAAGCTTTCTTT
TRBD1	.	TRBV6-1	TRBJ2-7	CASSGDRGKPYEQYF	TGTGCCAGCAGTGGTGACAGGGGGAAGCCCTACGAGCAGTACTTC
TRBD1	few	TRBV7-9	TRBJ1-1	CASSAGGANTEAFF	TGTGCCAGCAGCGCAGGGGGCGCGAACACTGAAGCTTTCTTT
TRBD2	.	TRBV5-4	TRBJ2-7	CASSSRLAGVGEQYF	TGTGCCAGCAGCTCGAGACTAGCGGGAGTGGGCGAGCAGTACTTC
.	.	TRBV12-5	TRBJ1-2	CASGLEGGDYGYTF	TGTGCTAGTGGTTTGGAGGGAGGGGACTATGGCTACACCTTC
.	few	TRBV5-4	TRBJ2-4	CASSLDGGAKNIQYF	TGTGCCAGCAGCTTGGATGGGGGGGCCAAAAACATTCAGTACTTC
TRBD1	.	TRBV27	TRBJ2-7	CASSVNPGQGPYEQYF	TGTGCCAGCAGTGTAAACCCGGGACAGGGACCCTACGAGCAGTACTTC
TRBD2	.	TRBV5-4	TRBJ2-2	CASSVAGTSGTGELFF	TGTGCCAGCAGCGTTGCCGGGACTAGTGGCACCGGGGAGCTGTTTTTT
.	.	TRBV19	TRBJ2-3	CASSYWGDLTDTQYF	TGTGCCAGTAGCTACTGGGGGGACCTCACAGATACGCAGTATTTT
.	.	TRBV28	TRBJ2-3	CASPPARGSTDTQYF	TGTGCCAGCCCTCCGGCCAGGGGTAGTACAGATACGCAGTATTTT
.	.	TRBV6-1	TRBJ1-4	CASSLGGAWKLFF	TGTGCCAGCAGTCTTGGGGGCGCTTGGAAACTGTTTTTT
.	.	TRBV7-3	TRBJ2-5	CASSLRPARRETQYF	TGTGCCAGCAGCTTAAGACCCGCCCGCAGGGAGACCCAGTACTTC
.	.	TRBV7-2	TRBJ1-1	CASSPNRVGTEAFF	TGTGCCAGCAGCCCAAACAGGGTTGGCACTGAAGCTTTCTTT
TRBD1	.	TRBV4-1	TRBJ2-7	CASSQVGDRAYEQYF	TGCGCCAGCAGCCAAGTGGGGGACAGGGCCTACGAGCAGTACTTC
TRBD1	.	TRBV18	TRBJ2-1	CASSPSGQGAFNEQFF	TGTGCCAGCTCTCCTTCGGGACAGGGAGCTTTCAATGAGCAGTTCTTC
.	.	TRBV6-1	TRBJ1-5	CASIMRHQHF	TGTGCCAGCATCATGAGGCACCAGCATTTT
TRBD1	once	TRBV5-1	TRBJ2-1	CASSLSPGTGRSEQFF	TGCGCCAGCAGCCTATCTCCCGGGACAGGACGTAGTGAGCAGTTCTTC
TRBD1	.	TRBV14	TRBJ2-1	CASSQGTGGFNEQFF	TGTGCCAGCAGCCAAGGGACAGGGGGGTTCAATGAGCAGTTCTTC
TRBD2	.	TRBV5-5	TRBJ2-1	CASSLVRSGSGNEQFF	TGTGCCAGCAGCTTGGTGCGTAGCGGGAGTGGGAATGAGCAGTTCTTC
TRBD1	.	TRBV30	TRBJ1-3	CALQGEAGNTIYF	TGTGCGCTTCAGGGGGAGGCTGGAAACACCATATATTTT
TRBD2	.	TRBV19	TRBJ2-5	CASSMTGTSGLGTQYF	TGTGCCAGTAGTATGACCGGGACTAGCGGTTTGGGGACCCAGTACTTC
.	.	TRBV29-1	TRBJ2-4	CSVDDKRGRDIQYF	TGCAGCGTTGATGATAAACGGGGAAGGGACATTCAGTACTTC
.	.	TRBV4-1	TRBJ2-2	CASSQDEETRVSGELFF	TGCGCCAGCAGCCAAGATGAGGAGACTAGGGTCTCCGGGGAGCTGTTTTTT
.	.	TRBV30	TRBJ2-5	CAWTGGRSRGTQYF	TGTGCCTGGACCGGGGGGCGAAGCAGAGGGACCCAGTACTTC
TRBD1	.	TRBV6-1	TRBJ2-1	CASSQTGVVGGEQFF	TGTGCCAGCAGCCAGACAGGGGTTGTCGGAGGTGAGCAGTTCTTC